This T cell receptor beta chain was captured by sequencing in a study of blood T cell repertoires in COVID-19. The authors' processing: Estimation of nucleated cell counts relied on the amplification of reference gene primers. Profiling relied on immunoSEQ multiplex PCR, and the TCRdb table lists in-frame clones only, not all of them. V, J and clone size reflect that table, while D and trimming were determined from the DNA. The table shows about 55,000 clones, with approximately 88% occurring only once. Patients of the Seattle cohort, enrolled during active infection, were followed longitudinally. V lost 3 bases, J lost 7 bases, and 6 bases stayed unmatched. Germline loops: CDR1 KGHSH, CDR2 LQKENI. CDR3 length: 13 residues.

Material: peripheral blood. This sequence originates from a middle-aged man with COVID-19, enrolled during active disease. This chain uses TRBV18 with TRBJ2-7; TRBD1 agrees at 7 bases. CDR3 bases: TGTGCCAGCTCACCTCCGGGACAGATTGAGCAGTACTTC. Translated: CASSPPGQIEQYF.